This T cell receptor beta chain was retrieved from a study of T-cell reconstitution after alpha-beta-depleted transplantation in children. The CDR3 totals 18 residues. The germline V gene encodes CDR1 MDHEN and CDR2 SYDVKM. V lost 6 bases, J lost 0 bases, and 13 bases stayed unmatched. Unique molecular identifiers were incorporated during preparation of the TCRbeta library. TCRdb reanalysed the PCR reads using MiXCR and keeps one entry per CDR3 protein. Here the sample spans a few hundred thousand distinct CDR3 sequences, approximately 13% being singletons. Study observations and caveats: The study reportedly traced alpha-beta T cells about two months after transplant to several hundred expanded graft clones. Recipient T cells and thymic progenitors that survived were the source of the high TCRbeta diversity seen at day 60 in some patients. It was newly produced T cells that mostly accounted for T-cell counts and diversity one year after transplant.

Ten or more counts support this clonotype. No antigen is known for it. The chain links TRBV28 to TRBJ2-1; 8 bases align to TRBD1. This material consisted of PBMCs, mostly from graft donor cells, taken 360 days after TCRalphabeta/CD19-depleted stem cell transplant. The clonotype originates from a male patient aged 5 to 17 who had a stem cell transplant for acute myeloid leukemia, so the T cells may come from the graft donor. The CDR3 loop reads CASSQTGALLYSYNEQFF. The CDR3 DNA sequence: TGTGCCAGCAGCCAGACAGGGGCGCTCCTTTACTCCTACAATGAGCAGTTCTTC. The full variable domain, completed using reference TRBV28 and TRBJ2-1, is DVKVTQSSRYLVKRTGEKVFLECVQDMDHENMFWYRQDPGLGLRLIYFSYDVKMKEKGDIPEGYSVSREKKERFSLILESASTNQTSMYLCASSQTGALLYSYNEQFFGPGTRLTVL.